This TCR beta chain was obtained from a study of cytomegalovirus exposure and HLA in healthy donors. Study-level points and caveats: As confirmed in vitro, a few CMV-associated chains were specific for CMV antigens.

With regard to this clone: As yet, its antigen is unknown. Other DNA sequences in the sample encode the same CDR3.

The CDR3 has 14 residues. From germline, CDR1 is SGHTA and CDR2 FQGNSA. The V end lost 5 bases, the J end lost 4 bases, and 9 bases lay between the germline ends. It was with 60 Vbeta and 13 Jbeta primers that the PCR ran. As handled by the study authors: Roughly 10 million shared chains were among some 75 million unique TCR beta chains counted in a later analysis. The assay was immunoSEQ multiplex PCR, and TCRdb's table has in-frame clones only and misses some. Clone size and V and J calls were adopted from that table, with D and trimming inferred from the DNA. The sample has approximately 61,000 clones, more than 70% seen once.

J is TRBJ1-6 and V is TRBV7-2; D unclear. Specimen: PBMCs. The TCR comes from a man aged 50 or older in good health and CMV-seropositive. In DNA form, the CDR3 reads TGTGCCAGCAGCCCCCTGACTTATAATTCACCCCTCCACTTT. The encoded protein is CASSPLTYNSPLHF.